This T cell receptor (beta chain) was sequenced in a study of cytomegalovirus exposure and HLA in healthy donors. Both 60 Vbeta primers and 13 Jbeta primers went into the PCR. Assay: immunoSEQ multiplex PCR; the TCRdb copy retains only in-frame clones and omits some. The sample has some 110,000 clones, less than 70% seen once; the top ten hold 2.2%. CDR1 LGHNA and CDR2 YSLEER come from the germline V gene. The ends were cut back, 0 bases at V and 6 bases at J, with 17 bases in the middle. The CDR3 extends over 16 amino acids. This clone was detected only once. The chain joins TRBV4-3 to TRBJ1-1, with D perhaps TRBD1 (6 bases). The sample taken for sequencing was PBMCs. This receptor was taken from a woman in her twenties or thirties in good health and CMV-seronegative. The CDR3 here is CASSQDRGGASSEAFF. The CDR3 region has the DNA TGCGCCAGCAGCCAAGATAGGGGGGGCGCGTCCTCTGAAGCTTTCTTT.